This TCR beta chain originates from a study of T cells in Graves' hyperthyroidism and ophthalmopathy. This CDR3 is 11 amino acids long. Germline lookup yields CDR1 MGHRA and CDR2 YSYEKL. From RNA transcripts, TCR beta CDR3 regions were amplified. Using the HTBI primer set, a first-round RT-PCR was run on the TCR CDR3. One entry per CDR3 protein, called by TCRdb with MiXCR from the multiplex PCR reads. This table holds hundreds of thousands of distinct CDR3 sequences, about two fifths found once. This clonotype was detected ten times or more. At one of its ends the junction is not consistent with the germline gene, which may arise from a read error.

The chain recombines TRBV4-1 with TRBJ1-1; D is perhaps TRBD1 (5 bases). Material for sequencing was blood. The clonotype originates from a young man with Graves' hyperthyroidism. The DNA for the CDR3 is TGTGCCAGCAGCCAGGGCGGTGAAGCTTTCTTT. Amino acids: CASSQGGEAFF.